The present T cell receptor beta chain was sequenced within a study of T-cell reconstitution after alpha-beta-depleted transplantation in children. Unique molecular identifiers were incorporated during preparation of the TCRbeta library. TCRdb reanalysed the PCR reads using MiXCR and keeps one entry per CDR3 protein. The top ten hold 2% to 2.5% of the sample, which has roughly 500,000 distinct CDR3 sequences, about 10% seen once. V lost 4 bases to trimming and J lost 2 bases, with 11 bases between them. This CDR3 spans 13 amino acids. CDR1 is SQVTM, CDR2 ANQGSEA, per germline. Ten or more counts support this clonotype.

The rearrangement joins TRBV29-1 to TRBJ1-1; D is undetermined. The clonotype comes from a child aged 2 to 15 with inherited bone marrow failure, due to receive a stem cell transplant. This specimen consisted of PBMCs, obtained before TCRalphabeta/CD19-depleted stem cell transplant. CDR3 nucleotide sequence: TGCAGCGTTGGGTTAAGGTTTAACACTGAAGCTTTCTTT. Translated: CSVGLRFNTEAFF.